This T cell receptor (beta chain) was retrieved from a study of blood T cell repertoires in COVID-19. The CDR3 has 14 amino acids. Between the trimmed V and J ends, which lost 6 bases and 3 bases, there was a span of 12 bases. The germline V gene has CDR1 MNHEY and CDR2 SVGAGI. Sequenced by immunoSEQ multiplex PCR; TCRdb stores in-frame clones only, minus some. The sample shows approximately 670,000 clones, approximately 90% of them seen only once. The TCR originated in a woman younger than 30 with acute or convalescent COVID-19. Sequenced material: peripheral blood. This chain links TRBV6-5 with TRBJ1-5; possible D gene TRBD1, 5 bases. DNA of the CDR3: TGTGCCAGCAGCCATAGGGGATTCAATCAGCCCCAGCATTTT. Protein product: CASSHRGFNQPQHF.